These 18 T cell receptor beta chains were all obtained from the same sample, sequenced in a study of post-analysis software for immune sequencing data. General observations from the study: Compared with controls, patients had more of about 5 TRBV segments, including TRBV5-6, TRBV5-1 and TRBV20-1.

Antigens of these TCRs are unknown. Built from TCR beta cDNA, the libraries had unique molecular identifiers in them. Using its own MiXCR run on the PCR reads, TCRdb lists one record per CDR3 protein. This repertoire shows roughly 570,000 distinct CDR3 sequences, under 40% found once; its top ten account for 5% to 6%. Sample: blood. Every receptor here comes from a girl aged 2 to 17 with multiple sclerosis.

The chain employs TRBV18 and TRBJ2-6; D remains unclear. Trimming removed 3 bases at V and 4 bases at J, with 16 bases between. Per the germline V gene, CDR1 is KGHSH and CDR2 is LQKENI. The CDR3 spans 17 residues. CDR3 sequence (DNA): TGTGCCAGCTCACCCCTTCGGAGCAACTCCGGGGCCAACGTCCTGACTTTC. It specifies CASSPLRSNSGANVLTF.

This clonotype was seen a handful of times. The V call is TRBV12-3 or TRBV12-4, the J call TRBJ1-6; TRBD1 aligns across 9 bases. V shed 5 bases and J 5 bases; nucleotides not matched to a gene: 4. There are 15 residues in the CDR3. The DNA for the CDR3 is TGTGCCAGCAGTCCCCGGGACAGGGATAATTCACCCCTCCACTTT. Translating it yields CASSPRDRDNSPLHF.

This clonotype occurred a few times. The chain recombines TRBV9 with TRBJ1-5; 9 bases map to TRBD1. The V gene end was trimmed by 3 bases and the J gene end by 3 bases; junction bases not matched to a gene: 1. The CDR3 totals 14 residues. Germline V CDR1 and CDR2: SGDLS, YYNGEE. CDR3 protein: CASSGTGDNQPQHF. The CDR3 bases are TGTGCCAGCAGCGGGACAGGGGACAATCAGCCCCAGCATTTT.

V is TRBV4-1 and J is TRBJ2-1, with a weak D call TRBD2 (6 bases). Per the germline V gene, CDR1 is MGHRA and CDR2 is YSYEKL. The CDR3 runs 17 residues. V gave up 0 bases and J gave up 6 bases, with 18 bases separating them. This CDR3 is CASSQEKELAIFNEQFF. In DNA, the CDR3 is TGCGCCAGCAGCCAAGAAAAGGAGCTAGCGATCTTCAATGAGCAGTTCTTC.

The chain has TRBV5-1 and TRBJ2-1; TRBD1 agrees at 7 bases. Losses at the gene ends were 7 bases for V and 4 bases for J; bases not matched to a gene: 11. CDR3 length equals 15 residues. Looked up from germline, CDR1 is SGHRS and CDR2 is YFSETQ. CDR3 bases: TGCGCCAGCCGGATCTTGGGGACAGCATACAATGAGCAGTTCTTC. It yields the protein CASRILGTAYNEQFF.

This clonotype was seen a handful of times. The rearrangement links TRBV3-1 to TRBJ2-5; D may be TRBD1 or TRBD2 (5 bases each). Looked up from germline, CDR1 is LGHDT and CDR2 is YNNKEL (reference sequence). The CDR3 is 13 residues long. Trimming pared 0 bases from V and 10 bases from J, leaving 12 bases between. CDR3 DNA sequence: TGTGCCAGCAGCCAAGAACCCGGTGGGGGCCAGTACTTC. It encodes CASSQEPGGGQYF.

This chain uses TRBV9 with TRBJ2-7, with D possibly matching TRBD2 (6 bases). Trimming took off 3 bases at V and 4 bases at J, with 20 bases between the two ends. Germline lookup yields CDR1 SGDLS and CDR2 YYNGEE. The CDR3 consists of 16 residues. The CDR3 spells CASSAGTVPSEYEQYF. The CDR3 DNA reads TGTGCCAGCAGCGCGGGGACTGTCCCGAGCGAATACGAGCAGTACTTC.

This clonotype came up a few times. The CDR3 DNA reads TGTGCCAGCAGCGAAATCGGACTAGCAGAGCAGTTCTTC. It yields the protein CASSEIGLAEQFF. The J gene is TRBJ2-1, the V gene TRBV9; 8 bases are shared with TRBD2. Germline CDR1 SGDLS, CDR2 YYNGEE. V was pared by 3 bases and J by 10 bases, with 6 bases of the junction left unmatched. This CDR3 spans 13 amino acids.

The V gene is TRBV6-5, the J gene TRBJ2-1; D is unclear. V lost 2 bases to trimming and J lost 4 bases, with 9 bases between them. This CDR3 region has 14 residues. Germline V lookup: CDR1 MNHEY, CDR2 SVGAGI. The CDR3 loop reads CASSYRAGYNEQFF. The CDR3 nucleotides are TGTGCCAGCAGTTACCGCGCAGGATACAATGAGCAGTTCTTC.

V usage is TRBV11-2 and J usage is TRBJ2-1; D not resolved. V lost 3 bases and J 10 bases, leaving 13 bases between the germline ends. From germline, CDR1 is SGHAT and CDR2 FQNNGV. The CDR3 is 13 amino acids. CDR3 nucleotide sequence: TGTGCCAGCAGCTTTGAGCCCCTTTTAGAGCAGTTCTTC. Translated, it gives CASSFEPLLEQFF.

This clonotype was picked up a small number of times. The CDR3 DNA reads TGTGCCAGCAGCCCCCCTGGAGGGCCAGGGGGCTACACCTTC. Protein sequence: CASSPPGGPGGYTF. The chain is built from TRBV3-1 and TRBJ1-2; TRBD1 is a possible D gene (5 bases). Germline V gene lookup returns CDR1 LGHDT and CDR2 YNNKEL (reference sequence). Trimming cost V 4 bases and J 8 bases, with 17 bases left between them. The CDR3 covers 14 residues.

This clonotype was observed a handful of times. This rearrangement joins TRBV11-2 to TRBJ2-7, with 10 bases aligning to TRBD2. The germline CDR1 and CDR2 sequences are SGHAT and FQNNGV. J gave up 0 bases and V 4 bases, and 3 bases lay outside the gene matches. This CDR3 region has 15 residues. DNA for the CDR3: TGTGCCAGCAGCTCCTTAGCGGGGGGCTCCTACGAGCAGTACTTC. Protein sequence: CASSSLAGGSYEQYF.

V gene TRBV6-5 combines with J gene TRBJ1-3; D gene uncertain. This CDR3 is built from 14 residues. From germline, CDR1 is MNHEY and CDR2 SVGAGI. Trimming removed 3 bases at V and 2 bases at J, with 8 bases between. The CDR3 protein is CASSYRAPGNTIYF. Here the CDR3 DNA reads TGTGCCAGCAGTTATCGGGCCCCTGGAAACACCATATATTTT.

CDR3 loop: CSATQAGEQFF. CDR3 bases: TGCAGTGCTACCCAAGCGGGTGAGCAGTTCTTC. The V and J genes are TRBV20-1 and TRBJ2-1, with D possibly being TRBD2 (6 bases). CDR1 is DFQATT, CDR2 SNEGSKA, per germline (reference sequence). The CDR3 has 11 residues. Deletions cut 4 bases from V and 9 bases from J, with 10 bases between.

This clonotype was seen more than once but under ten times. CDR3 bases: TGTGCCAGCAGCTTCTTCGGACAGGGGAACACCGGGGAGCTGTTTTTT. Translated: CASSFFGQGNTGELFF. The chain combines TRBV7-6 with TRBJ2-2, with TRBD1 identical over 8 bases. V trimming: 3 bases; J trimming: 1 base; junction bases outside the gene matches: 4. From germline, CDR1 is SGHVS and CDR2 FNYEAQ. This CDR3 contains 16 residues. Full variable domain (remainder filled in from reference TRBV7-6 and TRBJ2-2): GAGVSQSPRYKVTKRGQDVALRCDPISGHVSLYWYRQALGQGPEFLTYFNYEAQQDKSGLPNDRFSAERPEGSISTLTIQRTEQRDSAMYRCASSFFGQGNTGELFFGEGSRLTVL.

The rearrangement joins TRBV5-1 to TRBJ2-1; possibly TRBD2 for D (6 bases). The germline V gene encodes CDR1 SGHRS and CDR2 YFSETQ. V was clipped by 3 bases and J by 10 bases, with 11 bases between them. The CDR3 is 12 residues long. CDR3 region: CASSSPGEEQFF. The CDR3 coding sequence is TGCGCCAGCAGCTCGCCGGGGGAGGAGCAGTTCTTC.

In its sample, this clonotype was seen a few times. The rearrangement joins TRBV6-6 to TRBJ2-1, with D unclear. V was shortened by 1 base and J by 7 bases, with 5 bases between the two germline ends. The CDR3 consists of 12 residues. Per the germline V gene, CDR1 is MNHNY and CDR2 is SVGAGI (reference sequence). CDR3 coding DNA: TGTGCCAGCAGTTACTTAGGTAATGAGCAGTTCTTC. Translated: CASSYLGNEQFF.

The chain recombines TRBV7-9 with TRBJ1-5; D ambiguous. This CDR3 comprises 13 residues. Germline CDR1 and CDR2: SEHNR and FQNEAQ (reference sequence). V lost 5 bases and J 4 bases, leaving 9 bases between the germline ends. This CDR3 reads CASSQAPNQPQHF. The CDR3 DNA is TGTGCCAGCAGCCAAGCCCCGAATCAGCCCCAGCATTTT.